These 5 T cell receptor beta chains were sequenced from one sample in a study of monozygotic twins with inflammatory bowel disease. For each CDR3 protein, TCRdb gives one entry from its re-call of the 5' RACE reads, without DNA. The sample totals about 160,000 distinct CDR3 sequences; its top ten clones hold about 2.4%. The sequencing input was blood. The receptor set was obtained from a human donor with ulcerative colitis or Crohn's disease, or a healthy co-twin of an affected twin (not recorded which).

This chain uses TRBV20-1 with TRBJ2-2; the D gene TCRdb calls, TRBD2, cannot be checked with no DNA. Germline V gives CDR1 DFQATT, CDR2 SNEGSKA (reference sequence). CDR3 length: 15 residues. The CDR3 here is CSAAEGRINTGELFF.

The chain has TRBV29-1 and TRBJ2-7; TCRdb names TRBD1, which stays unverified in the absence of DNA. Germline-derived CDR1 and CDR2 are SQVTM and ANQGSEA. The CDR3 sequence is 15 residues long. CDR3 amino acids: CSVRVGLDSSYEQYF.

The chain links TRBV5-6 to TRBJ1-6; TCRdb gives TRBD1 as the D gene, but with no DNA this cannot be confirmed. The germline V gene encodes CDR1 SGHDT and CDR2 YYEEEE. This CDR3 is 15 amino acids long. CDR3 sequence reads: CASSLTTGGYSPLHF.

The chain is built from TRBV7-2 and TRBJ1-4; without DNA, the TCRdb call of TRBD1 cannot be checked. Looked up from germline, CDR1 is SGHTA and CDR2 is FQGNSA. The CDR3 totals 15 residues. The CDR3 is CASSLAQGVGEKLFF. Full variable domain (outside the CDR3, taken from reference TRBV7-2 and TRBJ1-4): GAGVSQSPSNKVTEKGKDVELRCDPISGHTALYWYRQSLGQGLEFLIYFQGNSAPDKSGLPSDRFSAERTGGSVSTLTIQRTQQEDSAVYLCASSLAQGVGEKLFFGSGTQLSVL.

The genes are TRBV11-2 and TRBJ2-1; there is no DNA to check the TCRdb D call of TRBD2. The CDR3 extends over 14 amino acids. Germline lookup yields CDR1 SGHAT and CDR2 FQNNGV. This chain's CDR3 is CASSSPGLDNEQFF.